This entry lists 27 T cell receptor beta chains sequenced from one sample in a study of blood T cells in healthy people across ages. Sample-barcoded 5' priming and a J-beta primer mix drove a second PCR of about 6 to 12 cycles. TCRdb reprocessed the 5' RACE reads with MiXCR, giving one entry per CDR3 protein. The table records 2 million or so distinct CDR3 sequences, roughly 49% of them present only once. Sequencing was carried out using blood. Source of these receptors: a woman aged 40-49 years in good health.

This clonotype has just a few counts. The DNA for the CDR3 is TGTGCCAGCAGCCCCCCGGGACAGGGGCTACTGAACACTGAAGCTTTCTTT. This translates into CASSPPGQGLLNTEAFF. The chain has TRBV11-1 and TRBJ1-1, with 10 nucleotides matching TRBD1. Germline loops: CDR1 SGHAT, CDR2 FQDESV (reference sequence). The J segment lost 0 bases and the V segment lost 5 bases, leaving 9 bases of the junction unmatched. CDR3 length: 17 residues.

A few counts support this clonotype. The chain joins TRBV12-3 or TRBV12-4 to TRBJ2-3; D gene unclear. Trimming cost V 6 bases and J 4 bases, with 11 bases left between them. CDR3 length: 13 amino acids. The CDR3 loop reads CASSRVRADTQYF. For the CDR3, the DNA is TGTGCCAGCAGCCGGGTTCGAGCAGATACGCAGTATTTT.

The chain recombines TRBV27 with TRBJ2-5; D is perhaps TRBD1 or TRBD2 (6 bases each). Germline CDR1 reads MNHEY; CDR2 reads SMNVEV (reference sequence). Trimming cost V 3 bases and J 2 bases, with 22 bases left between them. The CDR3 totals 18 residues. This CDR3 is CASSFRLGVGGPQETQYF. The CDR3 DNA reads TGTGCCAGCAGTTTCAGACTCGGGGTCGGGGGCCCACAAGAGACCCAGTACTTC.

This clonotype has only a few counts. This chain connects TRBV24-1 to TRBJ2-6, with D possibly being TRBD1 or TRBD2 (6 bases each). The CDR3 spans 13 residues. Trimming left V 2 bases short and J 12 bases short, with 10 bases between. Germline V gene sequence: CDR1 KGHDR, CDR2 SFDVKD. CDR3 loop: CATSDYGGPVLTF. The DNA for the CDR3 is TGTGCCACCAGTGATTATGGGGGGCCCGTCCTGACTTTC.

This clonotype was found a few times. The chain uses TRBV27 and TRBJ2-3, with a possible D match to TRBD1 (5 bases). Deletions cut 3 bases from V and 0 bases from J, with 16 bases between. Germline-derived CDR1 and CDR2 are MNHEY and SMNVEV (reference sequence). CDR3 length equals 17 residues. CDR3: CASSFCGAASSTDTQYF. Written as DNA, the CDR3 is TGTGCCAGCAGTTTTTGTGGGGCAGCCTCTAGCACAGATACGCAGTATTTT.

The chain couples TRBV2 to TRBJ2-7; unclear D gene. The CDR3 loop spans 15 amino acids. V was trimmed by 6 bases and J by 2 bases, leaving 17 bases between them. In germline, CDR1 is SNHLY, CDR2 FYNNEI. The CDR3 nucleotides read TGTGCCAGCAGCCCCTCCAAGGGTTCCACCTACGAGCAGTACTTC. It encodes CASSPSKGSTYEQYF.

Details on this clonotype: One junction end disagrees with the germline gene, perhaps due to a read error. This sequence joins TRBV28 and TRBJ2-5; 11 nucleotides align to TRBD1. The DNA end is a closer match to TRBJ2-7, so the J assignment may be wrong. This CDR3 region has 16 residues. The germline V gene has CDR1 MDHEN and CDR2 SYDVKM. In DNA, the CDR3 is TGTGCCGGCAGCTCTATAGGGGACAGGGGGTCCTACGAGCAGTACTTC. Translated: CAGSSIGDRGSYEQYF.

V and J are TRBV7-3 and TRBJ2-1, with TRBD1 matching over 9 bases. CDR3 length equals 15 residues. V shed 2 bases and J 8 bases; nucleotides not matched to a gene: 7. Per the germline V gene, CDR1 is SGHTA and CDR2 is FQGTGA. The CDR3: CASSLGTGRIDEQFF. The CDR3 DNA sequence: TGTGCCAGCAGCTTAGGGACAGGGAGGATCGATGAGCAGTTCTTC.

The chain employs TRBV6-1 and TRBJ1-2; D gene ambiguous. The CDR3 is 17 residues long. CDR1 is MNHNS and CDR2 is SASEGT in the germline V gene. V gave up 3 bases and J gave up 3 bases, with 20 bases separating them. The CDR3 DNA sequence: TGTGCCAGCAGTGACCGACAAAGAAGAGCCCCACACTATGGCTACACCTTC. Its protein product is CASSDRQRRAPHYGYTF.

The rearrangement links TRBV6-2 or TRBV6-3 to TRBJ1-2; 7 nucleotides align to TRBD1. Germline V gene data show CDR1 as MNHEY and CDR2 as SVGEGT. CDR3 size: 15 residues. The V segment lost 2 bases and the J segment 7 bases; nucleotides outside the gene matches: 10. CDR3: CASSYGDRRFCGYTF. CDR3 nucleotide sequence: TGTGCCAGCAGTTACGGGGACAGAAGATTCTGTGGCTACACCTTC.

The chain combines TRBV5-1 with TRBJ2-1; TRBD1 might be the D (6 bases). V lost 4 bases, J lost 9 bases, and 17 bases lay in between. CDR3 length: 14 amino acids. The germline V gene has CDR1 SGHRS and CDR2 YFSETQ. The CDR3 spells CASSRGHRDGEQFF. Written as DNA, the CDR3 is TGCGCCAGCAGCCGGGGACACCGGGACGGTGAGCAGTTCTTC. The whole variable domain, remainder taken from reference TRBV5-1 and TRBJ2-1, is KAGVTQTPRYLIKTRGQQVTLSCSPISGHRSVSWYQQTPGQGLQFLFEYFSETQRNKGNFPGRFSGRQFSNSRSEMNVSTLELGDSALYLCASSRGHRDGEQFFGPGTRLTVL.

The chain links TRBV5-6 to TRBJ2-1; D is uncertain. The CDR3 contains 11 residues. Germline V lookup: CDR1 SGHDT, CDR2 YYEEEE. The ends were cut back, 4 bases at V and 12 bases at J, with 11 bases in the middle. The chain's CDR3 is CASSGGLRQFF. The CDR3, as DNA: TGTGCCAGCAGCGGCGGTCTAAGGCAGTTCTTC.

In this sample, this clonotype turned up a few times. The rearrangement links TRBV4-2 to TRBJ1-2; D not certain. The germline V gene has CDR1 LGHNA and CDR2 YNFKEQ. The V end was cut by 0 bases, the J end by 5 bases, with 16 bases between. CDR3 length equals 16 residues. For the CDR3, the DNA is TGTGCCAGCAGCCAAGATCTCAAAGGTGGCACTTATGGCTACACCTTC. It encodes CASSQDLKGGTYGYTF.

There are a few counts of this clonotype. The chain has TRBV6-1 and TRBJ2-7; 10 nucleotides line up with TRBD2. V was pared by 11 bases and J by 4 bases, with 5 bases of the junction left unmatched. This CDR3 comprises 12 residues. From germline, CDR1 is MNHNS and CDR2 SASEGT. The CDR3 DNA is TGTGCCGTAGGACTAGCGGTTTACGAGCAGTACTTC. This gives the protein CAVGLAVYEQYF.

V usage is TRBV6-2 or TRBV6-3 and J usage is TRBJ2-5; 11 bases map to TRBD2. The CDR3 is made up of 17 amino acids. Trimming removed 6 bases from V and 4 bases from J; junction bases left unmatched: 13. Germline assignment: CDR1 MNHEY and CDR2 SVGEGT. This chain's CDR3 is CASRGTSGGRATETQYF. The CDR3 DNA sequence: TGTGCCAGCAGGGGAACTAGCGGGGGTCGGGCGACAGAGACCCAGTACTTC.

The rearrangement uses TRBV20-1 and TRBJ2-4; 11 nucleotides align to TRBD2. The J call may be incorrect, as the DNA end agrees better with TRBJ2-7. Germline lookup yields CDR1 DFQATT and CDR2 SNEGSKA (reference sequence). This CDR3 region has 15 residues. CDR3 nucleotide sequence: TGCAGTGCCCTCCCTGTCCTAGCGGGGGGCTACGAGCAGTACTTC. Residues: CSALPVLAGGYEQYF.

The CDR3 region is CASSARTGRNEQFF. The CDR3 DNA is TGTGCCAGCAGCGCTCGGACAGGGAGGAATGAGCAGTTCTTC. The gene calls are TRBV7-2 and TRBJ2-1, with 8 bases lining up with TRBD1. After removal of 5 bases from V and 7 bases from J, the junction contained 7 bases not matched to a gene. The CDR3 totals 14 residues. The V gene's germline CDR1 is SGHTA and CDR2 FQGNSA. The full variable domain, its missing parts supplied by reference TRBV7-2 and TRBJ2-1, is GAGVSQSPSNKVTEKGKDVELRCDPISGHTALYWYRQSLGQGLEFLIYFQGNSAPDKSGLPSDRFSAERTGGSVSTLTIQRTQQEDSAVYLCASSARTGRNEQFFGPGTRLTVL.

The chain is built from TRBV20-1 and TRBJ1-4, with D tentatively TRBD1 (6 bases). The V gene lost 0 bases and the J gene lost 7 bases, with 21 bases spanning the gap. The CDR3 has 17 amino acids. Germline V gene data show CDR1 as DFQATT and CDR2 as SNEGSKA (reference sequence). The CDR3: CSARDWTPGTFGEKLFF. The CDR3 bases are TGCAGTGCTAGAGATTGGACCCCCGGGACATTCGGTGAAAAACTGTTTTTT.

This clonotype has only one observation. V is TRBV27 and J is TRBJ2-5, with D hard to call. The ends were cut back, 1 base at V and 2 bases at J, with 14 bases in the middle. CDR1 is MNHEY, CDR2 SMNVEV, per germline (reference sequence). The CDR3 is made up of 16 amino acids. The CDR3, as DNA: TGTGCCAGCAGTTTATATCCCCGGATTACGCAAGAGACCCAGTACTTC. This translates into CASSLYPRITQETQYF.

V is TRBV20-1 and J is TRBJ1-5; tentative D call: TRBD1 (6 bases). V was shortened by 3 bases and J by 4 bases, with 13 bases between the two germline ends. Per the germline V gene, CDR1 is DFQATT and CDR2 is SNEGSKA (reference sequence). CDR3 length: 14 residues. As DNA, the CDR3 is TGCAGTGCTAGTAAGGGCAGGGGAAATCAGCCCCAGCATTTT. This encodes CSASKGRGNQPQHF.

The chain uses TRBV7-6 and TRBJ2-7; D might be TRBD2 (6 bases). The V end lost 1 base, the J end lost 6 bases, and 10 bases lay between the germline ends. Germline CDR1 SGHVS, CDR2 FNYEAQ. The CDR3 totals 13 residues. CDR3 nucleotide sequence: TGTGCCAGCAGCTTAGTCGGCGGGGTCGAGCAGTACTTC. Translating it yields CASSLVGGVEQYF.

CDR3 protein: CASRGTEFTHEQFF. The CDR3 DNA sequence: TGTGCCAGCCGGGGGACGGAGTTTACCCATGAGCAGTTCTTC. The rearrangement uses TRBV12-3 or TRBV12-4 and TRBJ2-1, with TRBD2 as a possible D gene (6 bases). V lost 8 bases, J lost 8 bases, and 19 bases lay in between. CDR3 size: 14 residues.

CDR3 protein: CASSQERLNYGYTF. The CDR3 DNA reads as TGCGCCAGCAGCCAAGAGAGACTTAACTATGGCTACACCTTC. This chain uses TRBV4-1 with TRBJ1-2; D is ambiguous. V lost 0 bases, J lost 1 base, and 6 bases lay in between. The CDR3 consists of 14 residues. The germline V gene encodes CDR1 MGHRA and CDR2 YSYEKL.

The DNA for the CDR3 is TGTGCCAGCAGCTTGGCCCGGACAGGGTTCGATGAGCAGTTCTTC. Its protein is CASSLARTGFDEQFF. This sequence joins TRBV5-6 and TRBJ2-1; 8 bases fit TRBD1. Germline assignment: CDR1 SGHDT and CDR2 YYEEEE. CDR3 size: 15 residues. J was trimmed by 8 bases and V by 0 bases; bases with no gene match: 7.

There are a few counts of this clonotype. The V and J genes are TRBV4-3 and TRBJ2-7; D unclear. Germline loops: CDR1 LGHNA, CDR2 YSLEER. The V gene lost 0 bases and the J gene lost 5 bases, with 11 bases spanning the gap. The CDR3 loop spans 14 amino acids. The CDR3 region is CASSQETQWDEQYF. DNA of the CDR3: TGCGCCAGCAGCCAAGAAACGCAGTGGGACGAGCAGTACTTC.

The chain is built from TRBV9 and TRBJ2-1; D gene unclear. This CDR3 has 14 amino acids. Between the trimmed V and J ends, which lost 3 bases and 5 bases, there was a span of 12 bases. Germline CDR1 and CDR2: SGDLS and YYNGEE. The CDR3 coding sequence is TGTGCCAGCAGCGCGAGGACGGCGGACAATGAGCAGTTCTTC. Amino acids: CASSARTADNEQFF.

The chain links TRBV12-3 or TRBV12-4 to TRBJ2-5, with D possibly being TRBD1 (5 bases). The ends were cut back, 1 base at V and 11 bases at J, with 20 bases in the middle. This CDR3 is 15 amino acids long. For the CDR3, the DNA is TGTGCCAGCAGTTTAGGGTTTGACAGCGTCAATGAGCAGTACTTC. Its translation is CASSLGFDSVNEQYF.